What follows is one T cell receptor beta chain and its context. Its antigen is still unknown. The study ran its PCR with 60 Vbeta and 13 Jbeta primers. Method: immunoSEQ multiplex PCR; TCRdb's copy keeps in-frame clones and lacks some. The sample consists of some 30,000 clones, around 80% of them appearing once. This sample is part of a study of cytomegalovirus exposure and HLA in healthy donors. General observations from the study: Presence/absence analysis assumed near-uniform sequencing depth across donors.

The TCR originated in a woman aged 18-29 years in good health and CMV-seronegative. Sequencing used PBMCs.

The CDR3 reads CASNIPEQYF. The CDR3 DNA is TGCGCCAGCAATATACCCGAGCAGTACTTC. The rearrangement uses TRBV10-2 and TRBJ2-5; D gene uncertain. The J call may be faulty, since TRBJ2-7 better matches the DNA end. Per the germline V gene, CDR1 is WSHSY and CDR2 is SAAADI. CDR3 length: 10 residues.